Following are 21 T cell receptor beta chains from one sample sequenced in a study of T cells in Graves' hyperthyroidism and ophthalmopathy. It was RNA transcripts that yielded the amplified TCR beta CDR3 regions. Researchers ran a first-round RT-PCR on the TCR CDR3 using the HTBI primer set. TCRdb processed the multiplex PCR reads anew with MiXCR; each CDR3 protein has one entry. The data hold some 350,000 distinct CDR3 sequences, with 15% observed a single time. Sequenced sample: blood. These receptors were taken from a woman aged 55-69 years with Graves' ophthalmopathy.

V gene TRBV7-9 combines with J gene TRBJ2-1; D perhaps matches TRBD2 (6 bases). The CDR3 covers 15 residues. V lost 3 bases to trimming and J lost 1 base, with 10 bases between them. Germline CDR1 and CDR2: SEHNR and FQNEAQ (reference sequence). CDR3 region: CASSFGGNSYNEQFF. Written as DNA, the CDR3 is TGTGCCAGCAGCTTCGGCGGGAATTCCTACAATGAGCAGTTCTTC.

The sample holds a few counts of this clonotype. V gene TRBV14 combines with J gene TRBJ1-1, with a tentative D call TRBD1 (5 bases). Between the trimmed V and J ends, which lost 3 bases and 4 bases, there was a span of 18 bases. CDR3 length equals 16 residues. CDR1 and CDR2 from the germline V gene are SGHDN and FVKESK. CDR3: CASSHLIRQPPTEAFF. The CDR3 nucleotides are TGTGCCAGCAGCCACCTGATTAGACAGCCCCCCACTGAAGCTTTCTTT.

CDR3 protein: CASSGQGDRGLGTQYF. In DNA form, the CDR3 reads TGTGCCAGCAGCGGCCAGGGGGACAGGGGGCTTGGGACCCAGTACTTC. The chain has TRBV7-9 and TRBJ2-5, with 12 positions matching TRBD1. The CDR3 contains 16 residues. V trimming: 5 bases; J trimming: 7 bases; junction bases outside the gene matches: 11. The germline gives CDR1 SEHNR, CDR2 FQNEAQ (reference sequence).

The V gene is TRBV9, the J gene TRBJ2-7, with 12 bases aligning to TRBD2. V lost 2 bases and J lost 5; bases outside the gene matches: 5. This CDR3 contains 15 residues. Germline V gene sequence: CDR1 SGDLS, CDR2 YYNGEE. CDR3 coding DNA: TGTGCCAGCAGCGTGACTAGCGGGAGTTTAAACGAGCAGTACTTC. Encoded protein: CASSVTSGSLNEQYF.

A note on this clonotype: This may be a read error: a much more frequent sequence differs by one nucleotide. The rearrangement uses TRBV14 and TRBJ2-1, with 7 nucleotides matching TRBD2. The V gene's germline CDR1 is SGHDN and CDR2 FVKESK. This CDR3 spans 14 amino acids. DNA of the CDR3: TGTGCCAGCGGCCAAGCGGGGTACTACAATGAGCAGTTCTTC. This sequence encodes CASGQAGYYNEQFF.

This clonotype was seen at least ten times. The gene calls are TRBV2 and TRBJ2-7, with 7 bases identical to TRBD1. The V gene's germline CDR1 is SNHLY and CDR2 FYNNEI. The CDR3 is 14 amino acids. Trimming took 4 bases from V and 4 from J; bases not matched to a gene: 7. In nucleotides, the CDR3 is TGTGCCAGCAGTGGATTCGGGACAGAGTACGAGCAGTACTTC. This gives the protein CASSGFGTEYEQYF.

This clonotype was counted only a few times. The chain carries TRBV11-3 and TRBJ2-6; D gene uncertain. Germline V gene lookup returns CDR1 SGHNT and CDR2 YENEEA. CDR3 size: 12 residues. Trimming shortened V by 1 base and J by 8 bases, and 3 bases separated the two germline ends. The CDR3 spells CASSLGSNVLTF. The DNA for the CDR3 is TGTGCCAGCAGCTTAGGCTCCAACGTCCTGACTTTC.

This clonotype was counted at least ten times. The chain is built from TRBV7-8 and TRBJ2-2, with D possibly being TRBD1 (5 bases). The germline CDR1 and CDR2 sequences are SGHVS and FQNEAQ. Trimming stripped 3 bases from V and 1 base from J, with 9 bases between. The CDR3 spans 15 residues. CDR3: CASSLGLGNTGELFF. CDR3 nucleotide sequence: TGTGCCAGCAGCTTGGGGCTGGGGAACACCGGGGAGCTGTTTTTT.

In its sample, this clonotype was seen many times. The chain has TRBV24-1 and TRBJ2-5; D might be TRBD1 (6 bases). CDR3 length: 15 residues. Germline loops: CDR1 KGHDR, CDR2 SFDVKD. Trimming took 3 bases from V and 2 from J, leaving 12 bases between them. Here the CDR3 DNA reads TGTGCCACCAGTGATAAGGGGACATTTCAAGAGACCCAGTACTTC. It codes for CATSDKGTFQETQYF.

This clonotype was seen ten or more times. Here the CDR3 reads CSARSSNEQFF. Here the CDR3 DNA reads TGCAGTGCTAGGAGTAGCAATGAGCAGTTCTTC. The chain has TRBV20-1 and TRBJ2-1; no firm D call. Germline values: CDR1 DFQATT, CDR2 SNEGSKA (reference sequence). V was pared by 3 bases and J by 6 bases, with 6 bases between. The CDR3 totals 11 residues.

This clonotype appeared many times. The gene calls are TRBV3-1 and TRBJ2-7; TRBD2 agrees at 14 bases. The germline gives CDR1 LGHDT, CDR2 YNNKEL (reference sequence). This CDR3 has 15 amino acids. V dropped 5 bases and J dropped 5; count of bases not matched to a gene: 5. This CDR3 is CASSATSGRANEQYF. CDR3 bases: TGTGCCAGCAGCGCGACTAGCGGGAGGGCCAACGAGCAGTACTTC.

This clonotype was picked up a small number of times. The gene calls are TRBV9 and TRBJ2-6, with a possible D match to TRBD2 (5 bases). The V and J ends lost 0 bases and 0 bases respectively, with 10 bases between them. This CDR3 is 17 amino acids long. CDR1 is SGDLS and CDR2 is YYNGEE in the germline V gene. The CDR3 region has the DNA TGTGCCAGCAGCGTAGGTGGAGGCCGCTCTGGGGCCAACGTCCTGACTTTC. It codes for CASSVGGGRSGANVLTF.

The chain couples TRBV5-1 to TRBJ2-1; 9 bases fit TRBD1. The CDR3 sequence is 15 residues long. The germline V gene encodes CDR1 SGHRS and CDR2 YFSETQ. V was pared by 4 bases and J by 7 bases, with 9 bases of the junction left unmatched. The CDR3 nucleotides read TGCGCCAGCAGCAAGGGACAGGGTATACAAAATGAGCAGTTCTTC. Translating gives CASSKGQGIQNEQFF.

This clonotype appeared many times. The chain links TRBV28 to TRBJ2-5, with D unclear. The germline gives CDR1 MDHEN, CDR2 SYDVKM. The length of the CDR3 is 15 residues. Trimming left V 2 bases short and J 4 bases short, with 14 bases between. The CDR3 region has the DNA TGTGCCAGCAGTTTACGGGCGACAACGGGAGAGACCCAGTACTTC. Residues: CASSLRATTGETQYF.

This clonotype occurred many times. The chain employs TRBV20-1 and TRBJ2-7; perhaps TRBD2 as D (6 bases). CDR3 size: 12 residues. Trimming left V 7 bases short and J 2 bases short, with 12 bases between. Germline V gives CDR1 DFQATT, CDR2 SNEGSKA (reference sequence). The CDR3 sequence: CSVRLGAYEQYF. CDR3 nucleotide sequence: TGCAGTGTTCGACTAGGAGCCTACGAGCAGTACTTC.

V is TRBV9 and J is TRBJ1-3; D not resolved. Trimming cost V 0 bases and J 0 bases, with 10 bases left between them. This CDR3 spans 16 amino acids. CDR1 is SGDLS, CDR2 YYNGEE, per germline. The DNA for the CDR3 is TGTGCCAGCAGCGTAGGAGGCCGGAGCTCTGGAAACACCATATATTTT. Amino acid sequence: CASSVGGRSSGNTIYF. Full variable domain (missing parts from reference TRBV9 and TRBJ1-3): DSGVTQTPKHLITATGQRVTLRCSPRSGDLSVYWYQQSLDQGLQFLIQYYNGEERAKGNILERFSAQQFPDLHSELNLSSLELGDSALYFCASSVGGRSSGNTIYFGEGSWLTVV.

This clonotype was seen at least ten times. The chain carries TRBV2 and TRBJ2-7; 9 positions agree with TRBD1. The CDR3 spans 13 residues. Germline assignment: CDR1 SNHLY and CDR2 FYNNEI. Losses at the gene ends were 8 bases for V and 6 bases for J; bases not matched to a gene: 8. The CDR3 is CASRRDREREQYF. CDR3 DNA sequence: TGTGCCAGCCGCCGGGACAGGGAGCGCGAGCAGTACTTC. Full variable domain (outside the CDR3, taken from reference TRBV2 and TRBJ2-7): EPEVTQTPSHQVTQMGQEVILRCVPISNHLYFYWYRQILGQKVEFLVSFYNNEISEKSEIFDDQFSVERPDGSNFTLKIRSTKLEDSAMYFCASRRDREREQYFGPGTRLTVT.

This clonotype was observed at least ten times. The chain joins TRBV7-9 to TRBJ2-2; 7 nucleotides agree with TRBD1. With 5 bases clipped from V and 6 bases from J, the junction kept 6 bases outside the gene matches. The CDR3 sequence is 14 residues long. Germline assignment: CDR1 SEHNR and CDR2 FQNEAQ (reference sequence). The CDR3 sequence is CASSDRDRSGELFF. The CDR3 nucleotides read TGTGCCAGCAGCGACAGGGATCGGTCCGGGGAGCTGTTTTTT.

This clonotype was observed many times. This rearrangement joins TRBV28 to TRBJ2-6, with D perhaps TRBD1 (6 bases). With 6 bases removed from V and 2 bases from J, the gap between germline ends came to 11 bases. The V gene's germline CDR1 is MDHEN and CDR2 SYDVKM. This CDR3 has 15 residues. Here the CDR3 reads CASRQQGAGANVLTF. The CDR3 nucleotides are TGTGCCAGCAGACAACAGGGAGCTGGGGCCAACGTCCTGACTTTC.

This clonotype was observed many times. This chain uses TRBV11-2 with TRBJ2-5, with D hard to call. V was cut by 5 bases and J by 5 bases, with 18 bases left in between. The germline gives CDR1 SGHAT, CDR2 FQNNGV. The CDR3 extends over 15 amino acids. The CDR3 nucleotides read TGTGCCAGCAGCCTCCTAGGTCAAGAGGCGGAGACCCAGTACTTC. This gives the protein CASSLLGQEAETQYF. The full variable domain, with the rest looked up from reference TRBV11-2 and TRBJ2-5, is EAGVAQSPRYKIIEKRQSVAFWCNPISGHATLYWYQQILGQGPKLLIQFQNNGVVDDSQLPKDRFSAERLKGVDSTLKIQPAKLEDSAVYLCASSLLGQEAETQYFGPGTRLLVL.

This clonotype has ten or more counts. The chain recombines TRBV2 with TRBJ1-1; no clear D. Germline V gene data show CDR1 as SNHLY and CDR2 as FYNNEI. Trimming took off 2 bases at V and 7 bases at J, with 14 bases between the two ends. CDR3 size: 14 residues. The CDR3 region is CASSEMVQWGEAFF. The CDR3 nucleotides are TGTGCCAGCAGTGAAATGGTTCAGTGGGGTGAAGCTTTCTTT.